Below, 2 T cell receptor beta chains from the same sample are listed, as sequenced in a study of blood T cell repertoires in COVID-19. The assay was immunoSEQ multiplex PCR, and TCRdb's table has in-frame clones only and misses some. The sample has over 100,000 clones; around 87% are singletons. Material: peripheral blood. All receptors come from a man in his fifties or sixties with active or convalescent COVID-19.

The V gene is TRBV19, the J gene TRBJ2-3; 9 nucleotides align to TRBD1. The V and J ends lost 10 bases and 5 bases, in that order; junction bases with no gene match: 10. The CDR3 runs 14 residues. Germline V gene data show CDR1 as LNHDA and CDR2 as SQIVND (reference sequence). CDR3 amino acids: CATTTGGPVDTQYF. In DNA form, the CDR3 reads TGTGCCACCACGACAGGGGGTCCGGTAGATACGCAGTATTTT.

J is TRBJ2-5 and V is TRBV28, with 8 bases fitting TRBD2. CDR1 is MDHEN and CDR2 is SYDVKM in the germline V gene. V lost 5 bases and J lost 4; bases outside the gene matches: 9. The CDR3 contains 15 residues. The CDR3 DNA follows: TGTGCCAGCAGTCTCGGGTTAGCGGGGTTAGAGACCCAGTACTTC. This sequence encodes CASSLGLAGLETQYF.